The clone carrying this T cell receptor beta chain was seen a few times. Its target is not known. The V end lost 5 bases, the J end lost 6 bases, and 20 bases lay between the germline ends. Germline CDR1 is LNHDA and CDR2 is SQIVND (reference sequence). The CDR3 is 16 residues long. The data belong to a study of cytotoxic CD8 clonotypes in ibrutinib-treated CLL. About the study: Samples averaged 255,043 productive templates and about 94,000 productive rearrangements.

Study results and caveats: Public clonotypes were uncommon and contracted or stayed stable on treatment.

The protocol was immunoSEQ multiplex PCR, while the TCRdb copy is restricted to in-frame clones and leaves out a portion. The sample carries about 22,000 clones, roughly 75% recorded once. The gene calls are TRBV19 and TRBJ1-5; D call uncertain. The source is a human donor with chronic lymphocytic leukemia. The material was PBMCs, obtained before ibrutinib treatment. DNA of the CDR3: TGTGCCAGTAGTTCTCCGAAAGGACTACGATCTCAGCCCCAGCATTTT. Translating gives CASSSPKGLRSQPQHF.